In this sample, the clone carrying this TCR beta chain turned up many times. Its antigen is as yet unknown. CDR3 length: 13 residues. Trimming removed 5 bases at V and 7 bases at J, with 11 bases between. Per germline, CDR1 LGHDT and CDR2 YNNKEL (reference sequence). This record comes from a study of T-cell reconstitution after alpha-beta-depleted transplantation in children. The study's findings and limits: Fresh T-cell production supplied most of the T-cell counts and diversity seen one year after transplant. Alpha-beta T cells present about two months after transplant were reported to originate from several hundred expanded graft clones. Elevated TCRbeta diversity at day 60 was traced, in some patients, to surviving recipient T cells and thymic progenitors.

As it was prepared, the TCRbeta library received unique molecular identifiers. A single record per CDR3 protein comes from TCRdb applying MiXCR to the PCR reads. The sample lists over 85,000 distinct CDR3 sequences, 7% to 8% seen once, with roughly 17% in the top ten. This TCR came from a boy aged 2-15 years with acute lymphoblastic leukemia, due to receive a stem cell transplant. The specimen was PBMCs, collected before TCRalphabeta/CD19-depleted stem cell transplant. V gene TRBV3-1 combines with J gene TRBJ2-2; perhaps TRBD2 as D (5 bases). Here the CDR3 reads CASSSLAGGELFF. The CDR3 DNA sequence: TGTGCCAGCAGCTCCCTAGCTGGCGGGGAGCTGTTTTTT.